Here is one T cell receptor (beta chain) with its context. The junction had 7 bases not matched to a gene; V was cut back by 8 bases and J by 3 bases. The CDR3 is 14 amino acids. Germline CDR1 SNHLY, CDR2 FYNNEI. The sample comes from a study of patients and donors after allogeneic stem cell transplantation. TCRdb fed the RT-PCR reads into MiXCR, producing one record per CDR3 protein. The sample includes around 150,000 distinct CDR3 sequences, about two fifths seen only once; the top ten take around 50%. The chain links TRBV2 to TRBJ1-2; 9 bases align to TRBD1. The receptor was isolated from a human donor who was either an allogeneic HSCT recipient or a stem cell or donor lymphocyte infusion donor (not recorded which). It is not recorded whose cells these are; they may come from a transplant donor. The sequencing sample was made of blood, either unsorted or a sorted T cell fraction (not recorded which). The CDR3 coding sequence is TGTGCCAGCCCCTGGGACAGGGTTTACTATGGCTACACCTTC. This gives the protein CASPWDRVYYGYTF.